A selection of T cell receptor beta chains follows, all from one sample in a study of blood T cell repertoires in COVID-19. TCRdb's copy holds only in-frame clones and misses some; the assay was immunoSEQ multiplex PCR. The sample comprises 140,000 to 150,000 clones, roughly 85% of which are singletons, and under 4.5% rests with the top ten. The specimen sequenced was PBMCs or T cells enriched from blood (not recorded which). These receptors all come from a man aged 50 to 60 who had recovered from COVID-19. Each CDR3 is given with its conserved first and last residue. D genes are given only for firm matches. Clone sizes are given selectively: once, few, many, or a class where the clone is expanded.

CDR3 length	V gene	clone size	D gene	J gene	CDR3 protein	CDR3 DNA
17	TRBV28	.	TRBD1	TRBJ1-3	CASSLWDRASSGNTIYF	TGTGCCAGCAGTTTATGGGACAGGGCCTCCTCTGGAAACACCATATATTTT
16	TRBV4-2	.	TRBD1	TRBJ1-2	CASSQESNRGGYGYTF	TGTGCCAGCAGCCAAGAATCAAACAGGGGAGGATATGGCTACACCTTC
19	TRBV5-8	.	TRBD1	TRBJ2-5	CASSALYGEGASGVETQYF	TGTGCCAGCAGTGCCCTTTATGGAGAGGGGGCCTCCGGCGTAGAGACCCAGTACTTC
15	TRBV27	few	.	TRBJ2-1	CASSLNKGAYNEQFF	TGTGCCAGCAGTTTAAACAAGGGGGCCTACAATGAGCAGTTCTTC
15	TRBV6-2/TRBV6-3	.	.	TRBJ2-5	CASSYSGGSQETQYF	TGTGCCAGCAGTTATTCCGGCGGATCACAAGAGACCCAGTACTTC
15	TRBV28	.	TRBD1	TRBJ2-7	CASSPPGDSSYEQYF	TGTGCCAGCAGTCCCCCCGGGGACAGCTCCTACGAGCAGTACTTC
15	TRBV27	.	TRBD2	TRBJ2-1	CASRDIAGGFNEQFF	TGTGCCAGCAGAGATATAGCGGGGGGCTTCAATGAGCAGTTCTTC
14	TRBV29-1	.	TRBD2	TRBJ2-5	CSVLRAGGTETQYF	TGCAGCGTTCTCCGAGCGGGAGGAACGGAGACCCAGTACTTC
17	TRBV7-6	.	.	TRBJ1-3	CASSLNGEALSGNTIYF	TGTGCCAGCAGCTTGAACGGCGAGGCGCTCTCTGGAAACACCATATATTTT
11	TRBV2	.	TRBD1	TRBJ1-1	CASREDREAFF	TGTGCCAGCAGGGAGGACAGGGAAGCTTTCTTT
12	TRBV18	.	.	TRBJ2-1	CASAEIHNEQFF	TGTGCCAGCGCGGAGATCCACAATGAGCAGTTCTTC
13	TRBV7-8	.	.	TRBJ1-1	CASSFVTGTEAFF	TGTGCCAGCAGCTTCGTCACGGGCACTGAAGCTTTCTTT
17	TRBV7-8	once	TRBD2	TRBJ2-5	CASSPWTSGGIRETQYF	TGTGCCAGCAGCCCGTGGACTAGCGGGGGGATTCGAGAGACCCAGTACTTC
14	TRBV19	.	.	TRBJ2-5	CASSIQGIQETQYF	TGTGCCAGTAGTATTCAGGGAATACAAGAGACCCAGTACTTC
14	TRBV19	.	.	TRBJ1-1	CASSIDRRGTTAFF	TGTGCCAGTAGTATAGATAGACGAGGTACGACCGCTTTCTTT
12	TRBV7-2	.	.	TRBJ2-3	CASRPGLASPYF	TGTGCCAGCAGACCTGGACTGGCCTCGCCGTATTTT
16	TRBV6-2/TRBV6-3	.	TRBD1	TRBJ1-1	CASSYSRTGPGTEAFF	TGTGCCAGCAGTTACTCGAGGACAGGCCCGGGGACTGAAGCTTTCTTT
13	TRBV21-1	.	.	TRBJ1-1	CASSPGQGALAFF	TGTGCCAGCAGCCCCGGACAGGGGGCATTAGCTTTCTTT
13	TRBV28	.	.	TRBJ2-4	CASSLEGVNIQYF	TGTGCCAGCAGTTTAGAGGGGGTAAACATTCAGTACTTC
14	TRBV5-1	.	.	TRBJ2-1	CASITGPTGNEQFF	TGCGCCAGCATCACCGGGCCAACGGGGAATGAGCAGTTCTTC
14	TRBV7-2	.	TRBD2	TRBJ2-1	CASSLLAGAGVQFF	TGTGCCAGCAGCTTGCTAGCGGGAGCGGGCGTACAGTTCTTC
16	TRBV19	once	TRBD1	TRBJ1-1	CASSRRGTGLNTEAFF	TGTGCCAGTAGTCGCCGTGGGACAGGTCTAAACACTGAAGCTTTCTTT
14	TRBV15	few	.	TRBJ1-1	CATSRDRMNTEAFF	TGTGCCACCAGCAGAGATAGAATGAACACTGAAGCTTTCTTT
14	TRBV7-9	.	.	TRBJ1-4	CASSLSGAEEKLFF	TGTGCCAGCAGCCTGTCGGGTGCGGAGGAAAAACTGTTTTTT
14	TRBV5-1	.	TRBD2	TRBJ2-1	CASLPGRGNNEQFF	TGCGCCAGCCTCCCGGGGCGGGGGAACAATGAGCAGTTCTTC
12	TRBV7-8	.	.	TRBJ1-4	CASSLREGSLFF	TGTGCCAGCAGCTTACGGGAAGGAAGCCTGTTTTTT
14	TRBV30	.	.	TRBJ1-3	CAWSVRGRGNTIYF	TGTGCCTGGAGTGTACGGGGTCGGGGAAACACCATATATTTT